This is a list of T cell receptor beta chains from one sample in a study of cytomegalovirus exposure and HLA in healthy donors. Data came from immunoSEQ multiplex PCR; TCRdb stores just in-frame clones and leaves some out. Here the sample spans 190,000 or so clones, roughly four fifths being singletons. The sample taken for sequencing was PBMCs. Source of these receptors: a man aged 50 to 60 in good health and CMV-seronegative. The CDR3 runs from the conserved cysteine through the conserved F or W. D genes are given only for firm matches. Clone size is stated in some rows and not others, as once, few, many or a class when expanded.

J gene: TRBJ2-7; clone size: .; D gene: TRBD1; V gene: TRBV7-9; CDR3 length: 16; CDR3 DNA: TGTGCCAGCAAACCGGGACAGGGAGCAAGCTCCTACGAGCAGTACTTC; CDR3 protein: CASKPGQGASSYEQYF
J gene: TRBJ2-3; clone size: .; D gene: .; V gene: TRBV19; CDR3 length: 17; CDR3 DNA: TGTGCCAGTAGTATCGATGGGGGCGAACCCCGCACAGATACGCAGTATTTT; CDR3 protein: CASSIDGGEPRTDTQYF
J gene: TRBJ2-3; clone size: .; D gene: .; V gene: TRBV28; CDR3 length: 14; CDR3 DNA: TGTGCCAGCAGTCGATTCTGGGGCGCAGATACGCAGTATTTT; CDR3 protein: CASSRFWGADTQYF
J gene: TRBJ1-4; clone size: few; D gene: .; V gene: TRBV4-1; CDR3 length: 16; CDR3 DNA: TGCGCCAGCAGCCAAGATCGGAGGGCAACTAATGAAAAACTGTTTTTT; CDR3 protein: CASSQDRRATNEKLFF
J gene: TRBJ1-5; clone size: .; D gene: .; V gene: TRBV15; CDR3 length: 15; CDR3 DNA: TGTGCCACCAGCAGACGTTTAGAGGTGAATCAGCCCCAGCATTTT; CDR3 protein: CATSRRLEVNQPQHF
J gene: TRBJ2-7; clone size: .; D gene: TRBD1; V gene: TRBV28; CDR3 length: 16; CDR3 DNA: TGTGCCAGCAGTCCCGGTATCGGACAGGATGCCTACGAGCAGTACTTC; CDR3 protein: CASSPGIGQDAYEQYF
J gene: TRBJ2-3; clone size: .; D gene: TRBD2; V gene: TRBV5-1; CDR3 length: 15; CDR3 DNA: TGCGCCAGCACCGCCGCGACTAGCGTCACAGATACGCAGTATTTT; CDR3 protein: CASTAATSVTDTQYF
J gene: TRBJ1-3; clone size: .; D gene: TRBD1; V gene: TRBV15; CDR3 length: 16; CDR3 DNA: TGTGCCACCAGCAGACGTACAGGGGGAAGGGGAAACACCATATATTTT; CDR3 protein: CATSRRTGGRGNTIYF
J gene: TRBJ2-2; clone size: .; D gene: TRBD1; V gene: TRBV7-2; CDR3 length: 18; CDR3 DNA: TGTGCCAGCAGCTTAAGTGGGACAGGGGGCAGAGGCAGGAGGGAGCTGTTTTTT; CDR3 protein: CASSLSGTGGRGRRELFF
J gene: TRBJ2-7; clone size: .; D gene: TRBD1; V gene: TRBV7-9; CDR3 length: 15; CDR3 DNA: TGTGTCACTTTCGAGATGGGCAGGGGGCCCTACGAGCAGTACTTC; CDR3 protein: CVTFEMGRGPYEQYF
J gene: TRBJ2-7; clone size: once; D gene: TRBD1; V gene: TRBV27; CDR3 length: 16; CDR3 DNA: TGTGCCAGCAGTTTAAAACCGGGACAGGGTCGCTACGAGCAGTACTTC; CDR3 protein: CASSLKPGQGRYEQYF
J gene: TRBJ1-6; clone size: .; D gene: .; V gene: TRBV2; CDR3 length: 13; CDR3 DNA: TGTGCCAGCACCGTTCAGGGAGGTTCACCCCTCCACTTT; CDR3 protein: CASTVQGGSPLHF
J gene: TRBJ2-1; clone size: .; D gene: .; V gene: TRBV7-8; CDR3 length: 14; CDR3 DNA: TGTGCCAGCAGCTTCACCGAGGGTCGACATGAGCAGTTCTTC; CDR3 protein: CASSFTEGRHEQFF
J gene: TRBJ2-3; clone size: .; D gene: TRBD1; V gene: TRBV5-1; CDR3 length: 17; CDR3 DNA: TGCGCCAGCAGCTCCGGGACAGGGACCTACGGCACAGATACGCAGTATTTT; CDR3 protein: CASSSGTGTYGTDTQYF
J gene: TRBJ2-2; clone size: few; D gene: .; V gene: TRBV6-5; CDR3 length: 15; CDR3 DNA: TGTGCCAGCAGTTACGGCACAGCGAACACCGGGGAGCTGTTTTTT; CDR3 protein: CASSYGTANTGELFF
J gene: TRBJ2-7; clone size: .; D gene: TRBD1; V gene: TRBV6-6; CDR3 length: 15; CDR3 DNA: TGTGCCAGCAGTTACTCGGGGACAGGGGGCTACGAGCAGTACTTC; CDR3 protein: CASSYSGTGGYEQYF
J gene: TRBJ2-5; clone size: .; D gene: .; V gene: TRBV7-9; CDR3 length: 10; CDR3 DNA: TGTGCCACCACGGGAGAGACCCAGTACTTC; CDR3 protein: CATTGETQYF
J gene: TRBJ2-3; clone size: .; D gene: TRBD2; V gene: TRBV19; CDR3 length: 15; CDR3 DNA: TGTGCCAGTAGGTTCACTAGCGGGAGCACAGATACGCAGTATTTT; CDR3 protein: CASRFTSGSTDTQYF
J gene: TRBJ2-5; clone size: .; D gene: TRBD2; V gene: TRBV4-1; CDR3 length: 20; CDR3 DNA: TGCGCCAGCAGCCCCCCGAGGGAGTGGAGCGGGGGGGTTTCCAAAGAGACCCAGTACTTC; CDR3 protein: CASSPPREWSGGVSKETQYF
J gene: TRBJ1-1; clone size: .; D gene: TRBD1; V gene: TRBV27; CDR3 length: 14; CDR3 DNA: TGTGCCAGCCGACTACAGGGGCAGGGCACTGAAGCTTTCTTT; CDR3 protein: CASRLQGQGTEAFF
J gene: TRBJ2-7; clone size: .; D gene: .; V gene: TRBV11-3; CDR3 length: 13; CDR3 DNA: TGTGCCAGCAGCGCCCGTGCGGGGTCTTTACAGTACTTC; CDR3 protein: CASSARAGSLQYF
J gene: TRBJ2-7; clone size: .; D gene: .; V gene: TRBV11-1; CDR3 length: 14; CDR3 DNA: TGTGCCAGCAGCCCTCGGTCAGGGGTACACGAGCAGTACTTC; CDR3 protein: CASSPRSGVHEQYF
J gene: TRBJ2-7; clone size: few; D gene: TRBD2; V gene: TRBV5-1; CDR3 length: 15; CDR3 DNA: TGCGCCAGCAGCTTCTCGGGGAACGGGGGGTCCGAGCAGTACTTC; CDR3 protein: CASSFSGNGGSEQYF
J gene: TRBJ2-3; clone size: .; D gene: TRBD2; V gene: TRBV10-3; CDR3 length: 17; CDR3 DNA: TGTGCCATCAGTGAGTTGACTAGCGGGGGATACACAGATACGCAGTATTTT; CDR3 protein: CAISELTSGGYTDTQYF
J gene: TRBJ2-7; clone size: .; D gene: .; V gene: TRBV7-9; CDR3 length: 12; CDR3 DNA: TGTGCCAGCAGCCCAGAAATCTACGAGCAGTACTTC; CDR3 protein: CASSPEIYEQYF
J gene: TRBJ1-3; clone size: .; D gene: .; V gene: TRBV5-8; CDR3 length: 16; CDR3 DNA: TGTGCCAGCAGCTTGGCGGGGATTAGCTCTGGAAACACCATATATTTT; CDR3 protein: CASSLAGISSGNTIYF
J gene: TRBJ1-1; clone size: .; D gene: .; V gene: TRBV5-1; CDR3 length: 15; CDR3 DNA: TGCGCCAGCAGCACCGAGACAGTTCTGAACACTGAAGCTTTCTTT; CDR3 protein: CASSTETVLNTEAFF
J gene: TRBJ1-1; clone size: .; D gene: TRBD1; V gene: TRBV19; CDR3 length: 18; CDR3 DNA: TGTGCCAGTAGTAGCATTTTGGGACAGGGCTATATGAACACTGAAGCTTTCTTT; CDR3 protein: CASSSILGQGYMNTEAFF
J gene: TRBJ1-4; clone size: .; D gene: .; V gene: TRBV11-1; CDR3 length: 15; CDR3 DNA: TGTGCCAGCAGCCCCCAGGGCGCAACTAATGAAAAACTGTTTTTT; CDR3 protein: CASSPQGATNEKLFF
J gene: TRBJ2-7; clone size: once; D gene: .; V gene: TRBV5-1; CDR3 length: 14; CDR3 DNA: TGCGCCAGCAGCCCCCGGGACACAGCCTACGAGCAGTACTTC; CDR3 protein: CASSPRDTAYEQYF
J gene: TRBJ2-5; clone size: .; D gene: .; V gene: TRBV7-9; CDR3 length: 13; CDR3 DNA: TGTGCCAGCAGCCCCCGGCAGGGAGAGACCCAGTACTTC; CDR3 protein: CASSPRQGETQYF
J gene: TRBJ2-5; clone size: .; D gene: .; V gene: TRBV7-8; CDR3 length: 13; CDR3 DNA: TGTGCCAGCAGCTTAGCTCTCCAAGAGACCCAGTACTTC; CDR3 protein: CASSLALQETQYF
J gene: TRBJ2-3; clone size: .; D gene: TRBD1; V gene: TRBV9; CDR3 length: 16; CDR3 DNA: TGTGCCAGCAGCGTCCAGGACAGGGGAAAGATAGATACGCAGTATTTT; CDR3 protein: CASSVQDRGKIDTQYF
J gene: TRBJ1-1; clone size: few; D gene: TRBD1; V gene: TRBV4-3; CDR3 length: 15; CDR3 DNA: TGCGCCAGCAGCGAGGGACAGGGGGTGAACACTGAAGCTTTCTTT; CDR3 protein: CASSEGQGVNTEAFF
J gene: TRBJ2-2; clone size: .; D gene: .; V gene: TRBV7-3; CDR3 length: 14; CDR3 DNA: TGTGCCAGCAGCTTATCCCAGAACACCGGGGAGCTGTTTTTT; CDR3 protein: CASSLSQNTGELFF
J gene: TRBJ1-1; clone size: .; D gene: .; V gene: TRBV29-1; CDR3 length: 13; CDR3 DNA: TGCAGCGTTTGGACTTCGGGAGGCACTGAAGCTTTCTTT; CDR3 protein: CSVWTSGGTEAFF
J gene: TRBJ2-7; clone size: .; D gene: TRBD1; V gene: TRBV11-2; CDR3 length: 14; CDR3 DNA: TGTGCCAGCAGCGCGCCGGGACAGGGGAAGGAGCAGTACTTC; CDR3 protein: CASSAPGQGKEQYF
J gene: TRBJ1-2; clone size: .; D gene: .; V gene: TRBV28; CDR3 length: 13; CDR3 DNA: TGTGCCAGCAGCCTGGGGCTTAACTATGGCTACACCTTC; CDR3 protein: CASSLGLNYGYTF
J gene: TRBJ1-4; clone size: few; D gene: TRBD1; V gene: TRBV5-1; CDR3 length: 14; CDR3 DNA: TGCGCCAGCAGCCTTGGACAGGGAGATGAAAAACTGTTTTTT; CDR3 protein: CASSLGQGDEKLFF
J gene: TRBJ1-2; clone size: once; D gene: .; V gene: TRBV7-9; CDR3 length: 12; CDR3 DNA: TGTGCCAGCAGCTTAGCCGGTTATGGCTACACCTTC; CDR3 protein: CASSLAGYGYTF
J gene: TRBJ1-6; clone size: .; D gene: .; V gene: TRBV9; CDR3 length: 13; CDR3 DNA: TGTGCCAGCAGCGCGGACAGTAATTCACCCCTCCACTTT; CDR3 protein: CASSADSNSPLHF
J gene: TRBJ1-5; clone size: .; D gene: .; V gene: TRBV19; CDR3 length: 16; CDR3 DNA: TGTGCCAGTAGTAGCGGTCGGCAGTTCAGCAATCAGCCCCAGCATTTT; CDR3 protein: CASSSGRQFSNQPQHF
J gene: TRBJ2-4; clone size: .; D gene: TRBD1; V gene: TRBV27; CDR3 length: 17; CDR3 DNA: TGTGCCAGCAGCCTATATTCACAGGGGGTAGAGAAAAACATTCAGTACTTC; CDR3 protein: CASSLYSQGVEKNIQYF
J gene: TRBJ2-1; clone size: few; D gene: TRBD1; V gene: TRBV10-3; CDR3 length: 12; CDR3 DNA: TGTGCCCTAGGACAGGGCTTAGATGAGCAGTTCTTC; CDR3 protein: CALGQGLDEQFF
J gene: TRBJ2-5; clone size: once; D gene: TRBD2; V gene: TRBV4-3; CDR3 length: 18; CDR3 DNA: TGCGCCAGCAGCCAAGATTTGGTAGCGGGCCTGCCCGGGGAGACCCAGTACTTC; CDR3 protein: CASSQDLVAGLPGETQYF
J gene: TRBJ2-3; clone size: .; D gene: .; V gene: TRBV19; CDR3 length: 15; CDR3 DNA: TGTGCCAGTAGTATAGGGGGCCTCGGGACAGATACGCAGTATTTT; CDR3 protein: CASSIGGLGTDTQYF